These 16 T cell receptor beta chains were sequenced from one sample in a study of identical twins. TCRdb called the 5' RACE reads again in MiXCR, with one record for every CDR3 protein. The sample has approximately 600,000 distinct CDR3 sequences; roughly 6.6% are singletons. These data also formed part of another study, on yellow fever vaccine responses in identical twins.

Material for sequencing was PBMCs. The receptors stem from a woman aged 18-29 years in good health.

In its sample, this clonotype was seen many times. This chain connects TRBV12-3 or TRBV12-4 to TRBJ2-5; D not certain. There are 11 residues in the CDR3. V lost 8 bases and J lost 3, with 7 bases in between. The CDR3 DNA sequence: TGTGCCAGCGGAATTAAAGAGACCCAGTACTTC. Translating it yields CASGIKETQYF.

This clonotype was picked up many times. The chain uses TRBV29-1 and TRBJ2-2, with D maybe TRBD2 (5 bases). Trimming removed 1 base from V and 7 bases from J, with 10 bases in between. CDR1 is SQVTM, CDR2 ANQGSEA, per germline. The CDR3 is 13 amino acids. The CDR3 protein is CSVEGLALGELFF. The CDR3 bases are TGCAGCGTTGAAGGGTTAGCGCTCGGGGAGCTGTTTTTT.

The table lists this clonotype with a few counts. CDR3 region: CASSFSSGPETQYF. Written as DNA, the CDR3 is TGTGCCAGCAGCTTTTCCTCCGGACCAGAGACCCAGTACTTC. The V gene is TRBV11-2, the J gene TRBJ2-5; D unclear. CDR3 length: 14 residues. Germline CDR1 is SGHAT and CDR2 is FQNNGV. V lost 3 bases and J lost 4, with 12 bases in between.

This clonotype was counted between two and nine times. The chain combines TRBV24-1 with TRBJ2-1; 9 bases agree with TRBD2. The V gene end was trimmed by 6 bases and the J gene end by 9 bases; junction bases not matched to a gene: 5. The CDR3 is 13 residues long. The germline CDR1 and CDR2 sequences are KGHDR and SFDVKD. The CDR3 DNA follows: TGTGCCACCAGTTACCCAGCGGGAGGTGAGCAGTTCTTC. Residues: CATSYPAGGEQFF.

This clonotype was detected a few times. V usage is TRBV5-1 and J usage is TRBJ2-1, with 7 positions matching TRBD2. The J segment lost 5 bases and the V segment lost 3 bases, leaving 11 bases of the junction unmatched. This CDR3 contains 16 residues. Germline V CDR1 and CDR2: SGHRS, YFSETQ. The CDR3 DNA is TGCGCCAGCAGCTCACTCTATAAGAGCGGGAACAATGAGCAGTTCTTC. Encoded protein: CASSSLYKSGNNEQFF. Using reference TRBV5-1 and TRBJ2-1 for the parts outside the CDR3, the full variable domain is KAGVTQTPRYLIKTRGQQVTLSCSPISGHRSVSWYQQTPGQGLQFLFEYFSETQRNKGNFPGRFSGRQFSNSRSEMNVSTLELGDSALYLCASSSLYKSGNNEQFFGPGTRLTVL.

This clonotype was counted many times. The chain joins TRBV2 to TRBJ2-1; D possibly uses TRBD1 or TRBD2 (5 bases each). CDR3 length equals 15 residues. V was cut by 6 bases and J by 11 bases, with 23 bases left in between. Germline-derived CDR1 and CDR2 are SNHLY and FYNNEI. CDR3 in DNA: TGTGCCAGCAGCGAGAAACTACAGACCGGGACGAAGCAGTTCTTC. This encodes CASSEKLQTGTKQFF.

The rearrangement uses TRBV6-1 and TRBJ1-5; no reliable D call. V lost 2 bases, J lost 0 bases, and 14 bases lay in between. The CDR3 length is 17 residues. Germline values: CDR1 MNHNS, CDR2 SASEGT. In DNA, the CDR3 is TGTGCCAGCAGTGAATCCAGGTCCGGTGTTAGCAATCAGCCCCAGCATTTT. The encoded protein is CASSESRSGVSNQPQHF.

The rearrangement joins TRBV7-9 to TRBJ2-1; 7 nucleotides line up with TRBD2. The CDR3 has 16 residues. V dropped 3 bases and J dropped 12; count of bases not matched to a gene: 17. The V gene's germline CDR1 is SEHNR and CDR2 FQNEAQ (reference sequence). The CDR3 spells CASSLGGLDSLSRQFF. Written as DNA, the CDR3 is TGTGCCAGCAGCTTGGGGGGGTTGGACTCCCTATCTAGGCAGTTCTTC.

DNA of the CDR3: TGTGCCAGCAGAACCTCCTCCGGGCCGAGATTCGACTATGGCTACACCTTC. This translates into CASRTSSGPRFDYGYTF. The rearrangement joins TRBV27 to TRBJ1-2; D is unclear. Germline CDR1 reads MNHEY; CDR2 reads SMNVEV (reference sequence). Trimming shortened V by 6 bases and J by 3 bases, and 23 bases separated the two germline ends. The CDR3 consists of 17 residues.

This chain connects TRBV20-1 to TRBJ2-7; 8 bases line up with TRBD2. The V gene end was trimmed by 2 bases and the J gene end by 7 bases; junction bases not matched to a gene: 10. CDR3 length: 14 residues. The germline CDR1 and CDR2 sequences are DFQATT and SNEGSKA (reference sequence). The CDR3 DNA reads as TGCAGTGCTAGACAAGACCCCGGGGGGGGTGAGCAGTACTTC. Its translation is CSARQDPGGGEQYF.

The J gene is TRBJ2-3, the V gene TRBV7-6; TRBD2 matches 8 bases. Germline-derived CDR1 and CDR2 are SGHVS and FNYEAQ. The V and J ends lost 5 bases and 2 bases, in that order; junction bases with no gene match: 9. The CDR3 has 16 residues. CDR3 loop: CASSPLTGGVTDTQYF. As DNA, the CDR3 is TGTGCCAGCAGCCCATTGACGGGGGGGGTCACAGATACGCAGTATTTT. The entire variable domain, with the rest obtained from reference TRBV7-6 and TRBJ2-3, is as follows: GAGVSQSPRYKVTKRGQDVALRCDPISGHVSLYWYRQALGQGPEFLTYFNYEAQQDKSGLPNDRFSAERPEGSISTLTIQRTEQRDSAMYRCASSPLTGGVTDTQYFGPGTRLTVL.

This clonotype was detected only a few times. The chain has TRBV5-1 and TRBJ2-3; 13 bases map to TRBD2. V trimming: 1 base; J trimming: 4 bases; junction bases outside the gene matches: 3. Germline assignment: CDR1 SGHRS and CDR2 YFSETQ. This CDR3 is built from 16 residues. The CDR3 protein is CASSLRLAGGADTQYF. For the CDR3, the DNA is TGCGCCAGCAGCTTGCGACTAGCGGGGGGCGCAGATACGCAGTATTTT.

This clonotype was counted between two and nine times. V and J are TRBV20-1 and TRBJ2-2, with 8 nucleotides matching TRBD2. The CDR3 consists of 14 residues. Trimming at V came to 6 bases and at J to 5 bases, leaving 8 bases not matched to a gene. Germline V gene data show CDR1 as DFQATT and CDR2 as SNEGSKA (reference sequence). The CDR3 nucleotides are TGCAGTGCCCTAAGGACTAGCAATACCGGGGAGCTGTTTTTT. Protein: CSALRTSNTGELFF.

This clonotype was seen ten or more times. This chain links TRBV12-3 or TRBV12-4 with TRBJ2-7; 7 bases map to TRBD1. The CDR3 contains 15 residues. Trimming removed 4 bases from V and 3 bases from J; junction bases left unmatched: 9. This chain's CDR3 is CASSYPGGRFYEQYF. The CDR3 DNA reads TGTGCCAGCAGTTACCCAGGGGGTCGGTTCTACGAGCAGTACTTC.

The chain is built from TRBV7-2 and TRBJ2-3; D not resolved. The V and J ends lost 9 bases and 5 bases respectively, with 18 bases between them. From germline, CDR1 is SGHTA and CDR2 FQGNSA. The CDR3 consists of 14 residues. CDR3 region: CARGLPSGEDTQYF. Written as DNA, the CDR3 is TGTGCCAGGGGTCTACCATCTGGGGAAGATACGCAGTATTTT.

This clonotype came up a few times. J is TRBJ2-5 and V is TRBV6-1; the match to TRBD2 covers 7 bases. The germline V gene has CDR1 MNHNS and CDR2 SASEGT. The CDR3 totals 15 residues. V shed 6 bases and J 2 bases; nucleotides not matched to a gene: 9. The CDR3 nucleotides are TGTGCCAGCAGCATCCGAAAAGCGGGACAAGAGACCCAGTACTTC. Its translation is CASSIRKAGQETQYF.